These 20 T cell receptor beta chains were all obtained from the same sample, sequenced in a study of OX40 agonist ivuxolimab in advanced cancers. Profiling relied on immunoSEQ multiplex PCR, and the TCRdb table lists in-frame clones only, not all of them. Of 65,000 to 80,000 clones listed, approximately 86% are singletons. Here the sequenced sample was CD4+ or CD8+ T cells sorted from blood, taken in a trial of the OX40 agonist ivuxolimab. These receptors were collected from an adult with an advanced solid tumor such as melanoma, head and neck, liver or kidney cancer.

The rearrangement uses TRBV7-9 and TRBJ2-1; a weak D match, TRBD2 (6 bases). The V gene lost 8 bases and the J gene lost 6 bases, with 14 bases spanning the gap. The CDR3 contains 13 residues. Germline V gene lookup returns CDR1 SEHNR and CDR2 FQNEAQ (reference sequence). DNA for the CDR3: TGTGCCAGCCGGCGGGAAAGTGGCAATGAGCAGTTCTTC. This gives the protein CASRRESGNEQFF.

The V and J genes are TRBV28 and TRBJ1-5, with 12 positions matching TRBD1. This CDR3 is 16 amino acids long. The ends lost 5 bases at V and 4 bases at J; junction bases unmatched: 6. The V gene's germline CDR1 is MDHEN and CDR2 SYDVKM. This chain's CDR3 is CASSTPGQGANQPQHF. CDR3 in DNA: TGTGCCAGCAGTACTCCGGGACAGGGGGCGAATCAGCCCCAGCATTTT. Full variable domain (missing parts from reference TRBV28 and TRBJ1-5): DVKVTQSSRYLVKRTGEKVFLECVQDMDHENMFWYRQDPGLGLRLIYFSYDVKMKEKGDIPEGYSVSREKKERFSLILESASTNQTSMYLCASSTPGQGANQPQHFGDGTRLSIL.

This sequence joins TRBV6-5 and TRBJ2-3, with unresolved D. V gave up 5 bases and J gave up 6 bases, with 12 bases separating them. Germline V gene lookup returns CDR1 MNHEY and CDR2 SVGAGI. This CDR3 region has 13 residues. CDR3 DNA sequence: TGTGCCAGCAGTCAACCCTTAGAGGATACGCAGTATTTT. Translation gives CASSQPLEDTQYF.

This chain links TRBV2 with TRBJ2-7, with 7 bases lining up with TRBD1. Germline CDR1 is SNHLY and CDR2 is FYNNEI. The CDR3 spans 13 residues. V dropped 5 bases and J dropped 6; count of bases not matched to a gene: 7. The CDR3 coding sequence is TGTGCCAGCAGTCGCTCGACAGGGAGCGAGCAGTACTTC. The encoded protein is CASSRSTGSEQYF.

This sequence joins TRBV28 and TRBJ1-1; 7 bases line up with TRBD1. Germline trimming cut 4 bases from V and 0 bases from J; bases unmatched to any gene: 14. From germline, CDR1 is MDHEN and CDR2 SYDVKM. CDR3 length: 18 residues. CDR3 sequence reads: CASSSEQLWGQLNTEAFF. The DNA for the CDR3 is TGTGCCAGCAGTTCGGAACAACTTTGGGGACAGTTGAACACTGAAGCTTTCTTT.

This chain links TRBV18 with TRBJ2-5; 12 bases align to TRBD1. J gave up 4 bases and V 4 bases, and 16 bases lay outside the gene matches. The CDR3 runs 19 residues. The germline gives CDR1 KGHSH, CDR2 LQKENI. CDR3 sequence (DNA): TGTGCCAGCTCACGAACCGGGACAGGGGGCCAGCGGGGGGCAGAGACCCAGTACTTC. This codes for CASSRTGTGGQRGAETQYF.

The J gene is TRBJ2-2, the V gene TRBV19; D may be TRBD2 (5 bases). Germline V gene sequence: CDR1 LNHDA, CDR2 SQIVND (reference sequence). The CDR3 contains 18 residues. V was shortened by 4 bases and J by 0 bases, with 18 bases between the two germline ends. In nucleotides, the CDR3 is TGTGCCAGTAGTACCCCCCCTTGGGAGCTTTCGAACACCGGGGAGCTGTTTTTT. Amino acids: CASSTPPWELSNTGELFF.

The V call is TRBV5-6, the J call TRBJ2-5, with 7 positions matching TRBD1. Germline V gene data show CDR1 as SGHDT and CDR2 as YYEEEE. V dropped 3 bases and J dropped 3; count of bases not matched to a gene: 11. The CDR3 loop spans 16 amino acids. CDR3 residues: CASSSTGHGKKETQYF. CDR3 nucleotides: TGTGCCAGCAGCTCGACAGGGCACGGAAAGAAAGAGACCCAGTACTTC. Full variable domain (missing parts from reference TRBV5-6 and TRBJ2-5): DAGVTQSPTHLIKTRGQQVTLRCSPKSGHDTVSWYQQALGQGPQFIFQYYEEEERQRGNFPDRFSGHQFPNYSSELNVNALLLGDSALYLCASSSTGHGKKETQYFGPGTRLLVL.

V usage is TRBV5-1 and J usage is TRBJ2-1; 12 nucleotides match TRBD2. The germline V gene has CDR1 SGHRS and CDR2 YFSETQ. The V segment lost 7 bases and the J segment 1 base; nucleotides outside the gene matches: 12. The CDR3 covers 18 residues. In nucleotides, the CDR3 is TGCGCCAGCTACTCTACCGGACTAGCGGGAAGTTCCTACAATGAGCAGTTCTTC. Translation: CASYSTGLAGSSYNEQFF.

This chain connects TRBV6-1 to TRBJ1-2, with TRBD1 matching over 7 bases. CDR3 size: 14 residues. Per the germline V gene, CDR1 is MNHNS and CDR2 is SASEGT. With V trimmed by 6 bases and J by 4 bases, 8 bases remained unmatched. The CDR3, as DNA: TGTGCCAGCAGGGAAACACAGGGGCGCTATGGCTACACCTTC. This encodes CASRETQGRYGYTF.

This chain links TRBV5-1 with TRBJ2-2, with D perhaps TRBD2 (5 bases). The CDR3 totals 15 residues. The V gene's germline CDR1 is SGHRS and CDR2 YFSETQ. The germline V and J ends were trimmed by 5 bases and 3 bases, with 14 bases remaining between them. The chain's CDR3 is CASSFGVADTGELFF. The CDR3 DNA sequence: TGCGCCAGCAGTTTCGGGGTCGCTGACACCGGGGAGCTGTTTTTT.

This sequence joins TRBV5-5 and TRBJ1-5; 10 bases are a match to TRBD1. V was pared by 3 bases and J by 7 bases, with 7 bases of the junction left unmatched. The CDR3 is 15 amino acids. Germline CDR1 and CDR2: SGHKS and YYEKEE (reference sequence). The CDR3 is CASSWGGTGAQPQHF. DNA of the CDR3: TGTGCCAGCAGCTGGGGAGGGACAGGGGCCCAGCCCCAGCATTTT.

The rearrangement links TRBV9 to TRBJ1-1; 11 positions match TRBD1. CDR1 and CDR2 from the germline V gene are SGDLS and YYNGEE. The junction had 7 bases not matched to a gene; V was cut back by 4 bases and J by 5 bases. The CDR3 totals 15 residues. CDR3 residues: CASSPWTGGSTEAFF. CDR3 bases: TGTGCCAGCAGCCCCTGGACAGGGGGCTCGACTGAAGCTTTCTTT.

This chain links TRBV7-3 with TRBJ2-1; D is unclear. Trimming removed 1 base at V and 8 bases at J, with 12 bases between. Germline CDR1 is SGHTA and CDR2 is FQGTGA. The CDR3 loop spans 14 amino acids. The chain's CDR3 is CASSLIGKLDEQFF. The CDR3 DNA sequence: TGTGCCAGCAGCTTAATAGGGAAATTGGATGAGCAGTTCTTC.

This chain links TRBV19 with TRBJ1-1, with unresolved D. Germline CDR1 LNHDA, CDR2 SQIVND (reference sequence). V lost 7 bases and J 5 bases, leaving 29 bases between the germline ends. This CDR3 comprises 18 residues. The CDR3 reads CASTLIWAHGRPWTEAFF. The CDR3 coding sequence is TGTGCCAGTACTTTAATTTGGGCCCACGGGCGGCCGTGGACTGAAGCTTTCTTT. Full variable domain (remainder filled in from reference TRBV19 and TRBJ1-1): DGGITQSPKYLFRKEGQNVTLSCEQNLNHDAMYWYRQDPGQGLRLIYYSQIVNDFQKGDIAEGYSVSREKKESFPLTVTSAQKNPTAFYLCASTLIWAHGRPWTEAFFGQGTRLTVV.

The chain joins TRBV19 to TRBJ2-7, with a tentative D call TRBD1 (5 bases). Germline V lookup: CDR1 LNHDA, CDR2 SQIVND (reference sequence). The CDR3 contains 14 residues. The ends were cut back, 10 bases at V and 0 bases at J, with 16 bases in the middle. As DNA, the CDR3 is TGTGCCACCAAAGGGGAATTTCCCTCCTACGAGCAGTACTTC. Its protein product is CATKGEFPSYEQYF.

The chain recombines TRBV30 with TRBJ2-7, with D maybe TRBD2 (6 bases). Deletions cut 0 bases from V and 8 bases from J, with 11 bases between. The CDR3 runs to 12 residues. CDR1 and CDR2 (germline): GTSNPN, SVGIG (reference sequence). CDR3: CAWSVIGSKQYF. The CDR3 DNA follows: TGTGCCTGGAGTGTAATCGGGAGCAAGCAGTACTTC. Supplemented by reference TRBV30 and TRBJ2-7, the full variable domain reads SQTIHQWPATLVQPVGSPLSLECTVEGTSNPNLYWYRQAAGRGLQLLFYSVGIGQISSEVPQNLSASRPQDRQFILSSKKLLLSDSGFYLCAWSVIGSKQYFGPGTRLTVT.

The chain joins TRBV7-3 to TRBJ2-1; D is undetermined. The V end was cut by 5 bases, the J end by 13 bases, with 12 bases between. Germline V gene sequence: CDR1 SGHTA, CDR2 FQGTGA. The CDR3 length is 11 residues. The CDR3 coding sequence is TGTGCCAGCAGCCTTTCCGGGCCCCAGTTCTTC. Amino acids: CASSLSGPQFF.

This clone has just one count. The genes are TRBV5-1 and TRBJ1-5, with D perhaps TRBD1 (6 bases). This CDR3 has 13 residues. Germline assignment: CDR1 SGHRS and CDR2 YFSETQ. The ends were cut back, 3 bases at V and 7 bases at J, with 11 bases in the middle. For the CDR3, the DNA is TGCGCCAGCAGCTCACAGGGCGGGCAGCCCCAGCATTTT. Amino acids: CASSSQGGQPQHF.

The gene calls are TRBV5-1 and TRBJ1-6; D may be TRBD1 (5 bases). Germline V CDR1 and CDR2: SGHRS, YFSETQ. The CDR3 spans 15 residues. Trimming removed 3 bases at V and 6 bases at J, with 13 bases between. The CDR3 loop is CASSSFGGPNSPLHF. The CDR3 DNA reads as TGCGCCAGCAGCTCGTTCGGGGGACCTAATTCACCCCTCCACTTT.